This T cell receptor (beta chain) was found in a study of T cell clonotyping in hematopoietic cell transplantation. Study results and caveats: Pathologically expanded recipient clonotypes increased progressively from day 30 to day 180 as diversity fell.

Recipients were bled about 28 days pretransplant and at posttransplant days 30, 100, 180. TCRdb keeps only in-frame clones here, not all; method: immunoSEQ multiplex PCR. The sample consists of approximately 8,400 clones, approximately 68% of them appearing once. The CDR3 runs 14 residues. CDR1 and CDR2 (germline): SGHVS, FNYEAQ. V lost 1 base, J lost 6 bases, and 12 bases lay in between. This clone is classed as medium-sized (0.01 to 0.1%). Its matching antigen is unknown. The source was peripheral blood mononuclear cells, collected 100 days after allogeneic stem cell transplant. The genes are TRBV7-6 and TRBJ1-2; D not certain. This receptor was obtained from a male patient over 55 who had an allogeneic stem cell transplant from an unrelated donor, so the T cells may come from the graft donor. Some clones in this sample may be carry-over from other donors' samples. The DNA for the CDR3 is TGTGCCAGCAGCTTAGAGTCGGTAGGACATGGCTACACCTTC. This translates into CASSLESVGHGYTF. Using reference TRBV7-6 and TRBJ1-2 for the parts outside the CDR3, the full variable domain is GAGVSQSPRYKVTKRGQDVALRCDPISGHVSLYWYRQALGQGPEFLTYFNYEAQQDKSGLPNDRFSAERPEGSISTLTIQRTEQRDSAMYRCASSLESVGHGYTFGSGTRLTVV.